The present TCR beta chain was sequenced within a study of regulatory T cells in long-lasting Graves disease. Findings of the study overall: Gene preferences differed: TRBV28, TRBJ1-2, TRBJ2-5 in persistent cases.

Arm-PCR of CDR3 regions and iRepertoire HTBI primers were the basis on which TCR beta libraries were built. TCRdb reprocessed the multiplex PCR reads with MiXCR, giving one entry per CDR3 protein. The repertoire holds 680,000 or so distinct CDR3 sequences, with 16% as singletons. As concerns this clonotype: Antigen unknown.

This CDR3 region has 11 residues. Deletions cut 3 bases from V and 11 bases from J, with 10 bases between. Time point here: newly diagnosed GD, antithyroid drugs for less than 3 months. TCR sequences were obtained from RNA taken from PBMCs. The same sample was also used in a study of T cells in Graves' hyperthyroidism and ophthalmopathy.

The chain couples TRBV12-3 or TRBV12-4 to TRBJ1-1, with D perhaps matching TRBD1 (5 bases). The receptor comes from a woman in her twenties or thirties with Graves disease. The sequenced sample was peripheral blood mononuclear cells (PBMCs), obtained at new diagnosis, from a patient treated with antithyroid drugs. CDR3: CASSFGGWAFF. The CDR3, as DNA: TGTGCCAGCAGTTTCGGGGGATGGGCTTTCTTT.